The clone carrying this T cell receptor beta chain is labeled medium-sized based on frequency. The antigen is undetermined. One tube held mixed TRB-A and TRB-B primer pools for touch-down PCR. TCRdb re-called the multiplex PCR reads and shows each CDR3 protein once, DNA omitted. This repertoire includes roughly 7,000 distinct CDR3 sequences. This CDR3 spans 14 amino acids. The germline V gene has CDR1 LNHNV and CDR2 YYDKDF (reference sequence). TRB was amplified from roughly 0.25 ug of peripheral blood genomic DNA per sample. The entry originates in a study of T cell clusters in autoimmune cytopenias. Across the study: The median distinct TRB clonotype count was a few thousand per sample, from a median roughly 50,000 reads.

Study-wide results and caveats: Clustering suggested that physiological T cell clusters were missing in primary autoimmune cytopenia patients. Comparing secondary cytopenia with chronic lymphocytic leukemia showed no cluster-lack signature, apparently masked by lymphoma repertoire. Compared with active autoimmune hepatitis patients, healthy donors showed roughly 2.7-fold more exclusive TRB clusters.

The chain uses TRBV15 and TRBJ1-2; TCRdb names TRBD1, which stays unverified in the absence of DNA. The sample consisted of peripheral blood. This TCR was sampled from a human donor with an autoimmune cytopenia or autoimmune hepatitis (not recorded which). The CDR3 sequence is CATSPQGGNYGYTF.